The 27 T cell receptor beta chains listed next were all sequenced from one sample in a study of regulatory T cells in long-lasting Graves disease. The time point: newly diagnosed GD, antithyroid drugs for less than 3 months. The TCR library used RNA extracted from PBMCs. Building the TCR beta libraries relied on iRepertoire HTBI primers, and CDR3 regions underwent Arm-PCR. TCRdb processed the multiplex PCR reads anew with MiXCR; each CDR3 protein has one entry. The sample holds 380,000 or so distinct CDR3 sequences, around 15% seen once. These data also featured in a second study, about T cells in Graves' hyperthyroidism and ophthalmopathy.

This material consisted of peripheral blood mononuclear cells (PBMCs), taken at new diagnosis, from a patient treated with antithyroid drugs. The receptors here all came from a woman aged 18-35 years with Graves disease.

On this clonotype itself: A much bigger clone sits one base away, suggesting this may be a read error. The chain links TRBV20-1 to TRBJ2-1; 10 nucleotides match TRBD2. Trimming removed 6 bases from V and 5 bases from J; junction bases left unmatched: 7. Germline CDR1 reads DFQATT; CDR2 reads SNEGSKA (reference sequence). This CDR3 region has 14 residues. The CDR3 sequence: CSAHSGTSDNEQFF. CDR3 coding DNA: TGCAGTGCCCACTCCGGGACTAGCGACAATGAGCAGTTCTTC.

This clonotype occurred many times. This sequence joins TRBV7-9 and TRBJ1-6; D unclear. CDR3 length: 15 residues. Germline V gene data show CDR1 as SEHNR and CDR2 as FQNEAQ (reference sequence). V was cut by 1 base and J by 0 bases, with 4 bases left in between. CDR3 DNA sequence: TGTGCCAGCAGCTTAGGGAGCTCCTATAATTCACCCCTCCACTTT. Residues: CASSLGSSYNSPLHF.

This clonotype has just one count. The V call is TRBV7-9, the J call TRBJ2-7; TRBD2 matches 7 bases. The CDR3 contains 15 residues. V was clipped by 5 bases and J by 4 bases; unmatched bases: 11. Germline CDR1 is SEHNR and CDR2 is FQNEAQ (reference sequence). Written as DNA, the CDR3 is TGTGCCAGCAGCCCCTCCCTTCCAGCGGGATACGAGCAGTACTTC. This translates into CASSPSLPAGYEQYF.

The table lists this clonotype with a few counts. One end of the junction varies from germline; a read error may be responsible. The CDR3 protein is CASSKKRLAHNSPSHNEQFF. CDR3 bases: TGTGCCAGCAGCAAGAAGCGACTAGCCCACAATAGCCCCTCCCACAATGAGCAGTTCTTC. This chain joins TRBV9 and TRBJ2-1; 7 bases are a match to TRBD2. The CDR3 is 20 residues long. Germline values: CDR1 SGDLS, CDR2 YYNGEE.

In its sample, this clonotype was seen a few times. V gene TRBV9 combines with J gene TRBJ2-1; D is unclear. The V and J ends lost 0 bases and 3 bases respectively, with 10 bases between them. Per the germline V gene, CDR1 is SGDLS and CDR2 is YYNGEE. CDR3 length equals 15 residues. The CDR3 DNA follows: TGTGCCAGCAGCGTAGAGGAGAGTCTCTACAATGAGCAGTTCTTC. This sequence encodes CASSVEESLYNEQFF.

This clonotype appeared many times. This chain connects TRBV20-1 to TRBJ2-1; 9 bases align to TRBD2. The V and J ends lost 2 bases and 4 bases, in that order; junction bases with no gene match: 6. Germline loops: CDR1 DFQATT, CDR2 SNEGSKA (reference sequence). The CDR3 has 15 residues. The CDR3, as DNA: TGCAGTGCTAGAAGGCGGGGGGGTCTTTACAATGAGCAGTTCTTC. It codes for CSARRRGGLYNEQFF.

This clonotype has ten or more counts. The genes are TRBV7-9 and TRBJ2-3, with D perhaps matching TRBD2 (5 bases). Per the germline V gene, CDR1 is SEHNR and CDR2 is FQNEAQ (reference sequence). This CDR3 has 15 residues. V was cut by 2 bases and J by 0 bases, with 9 bases left in between. CDR3 nucleotide sequence: TGTGCCAGCAGCTTAAGAGGGTCTAGCACAGATACGCAGTATTTT. This gives the protein CASSLRGSSTDTQYF.

On this clonotype: A read error may be the cause here, since a much bigger clone is one base away. This chain uses TRBV10-3 with TRBJ1-2; tentatively, D is TRBD1 (6 bases). The germline V gene encodes CDR1 ENHRY and CDR2 SYGVKD. There are 16 residues in the CDR3. Trimming took off 5 bases at V and 8 bases at J, with 24 bases between the two ends. The CDR3 DNA sequence: TGTGCCATCAGTTCCGTGGTACCCGGACAGAAGCCAGGCTACACCTTC. Translation gives CAISSVVPGQKPGYTF.

V and J are TRBV12-3 or TRBV12-4 and TRBJ2-3, with 11 bases fitting TRBD2. V lost 5 bases and J lost 6; bases outside the gene matches: 7. This CDR3 spans 15 amino acids. The CDR3 sequence is CASSRGVAGGDTQYF. The CDR3 DNA sequence: TGTGCCAGCAGTCGCGGGGTAGCGGGGGGGGATACGCAGTATTTT.

This clonotype was picked up many times. The chain employs TRBV3-1 and TRBJ2-5; 10 nucleotides align to TRBD2. The length of the CDR3 is 15 residues. J gave up 2 bases and V 8 bases, and 8 bases lay outside the gene matches. Looked up from germline, CDR1 is LGHDT and CDR2 is YNNKEL (reference sequence). The CDR3 DNA sequence: TGTGCCAGCCTGGAGCGGGGGGGACATCAAGAGACCCAGTACTTC. It is translated as CASLERGGHQETQYF.

This clonotype was counted at least ten times. The gene calls are TRBV20-1 and TRBJ1-5; TRBD1 agrees at 9 bases. Trimming removed 3 bases from V and 4 bases from J; junction bases left unmatched: 10. CDR1 is DFQATT and CDR2 is SNEGSKA in the germline V gene (reference sequence). The length of the CDR3 is 16 residues. DNA for the CDR3: TGCAGTGCTAGCAAGGAGGCGGGACAGGGAAATCAGCCCCAGCATTTT. Protein: CSASKEAGQGNQPQHF.

There are many counts of this clonotype. The chain has TRBV28 and TRBJ2-1; no definite D call. V was clipped by 3 bases and J by 1 base, with 7 bases between them. CDR1 MDHEN and CDR2 SYDVKM come from the germline V gene. The CDR3 runs 14 residues. The CDR3 DNA follows: TGTGCCAGCAGTTTGGCGGTATCCTACAATGAGCAGTTCTTC. It encodes CASSLAVSYNEQFF.

This clonotype was seen repeatedly, ten times or more. The V and J genes are TRBV6-1 and TRBJ2-2; maybe TRBD1 (6 bases). V shed 8 bases and J shed 1 base, with 14 bases lying between them. There are 15 residues in the CDR3. Germline V gene data show CDR1 as MNHNS and CDR2 as SASEGT. In DNA, the CDR3 is TGTGCCAGCCAATACGGGACACAGAACACCGGGGAGCTGTTTTTT. It is translated as CASQYGTQNTGELFF.

The rearrangement uses TRBV20-1 and TRBJ1-1; D gene uncertain. The CDR3 contains 12 residues. Germline V CDR1 and CDR2: DFQATT, SNEGSKA (reference sequence). Trimming shortened V by 3 bases and J by 3 bases, and 8 bases separated the two germline ends. The CDR3 is CSASPQYTEAFF. Here the CDR3 DNA reads TGCAGTGCTAGTCCGCAGTACACTGAAGCTTTCTTT.

The rearrangement links TRBV6-5 to TRBJ1-4; possible D gene TRBD1, 5 bases. Germline V gives CDR1 MNHEY, CDR2 SVGAGI. With 0 bases removed from V and 6 bases from J, the gap between germline ends came to 11 bases. The CDR3 spans 15 residues. CDR3 amino acids: CASSYSPRDDEKLFF. DNA for the CDR3: TGTGCCAGCAGTTACTCCCCCAGGGACGATGAAAAACTGTTTTTT.

This clonotype was detected only a few times. The rearrangement uses TRBV6-1 and TRBJ1-2, with D unresolved. The CDR3 extends over 13 amino acids. Looked up from germline, CDR1 is MNHNS and CDR2 is SASEGT. V lost 3 bases and J 4 bases, leaving 9 bases between the germline ends. The CDR3 bases are TGTGCCAGCAGTGACTCATGGGTCTATGGCTACACCTTC. Translated: CASSDSWVYGYTF.

The V and J genes are TRBV30 and TRBJ1-1; unclear D gene. V was pared by 2 bases and J by 1 base, with 11 bases between. The CDR3 has 14 residues. Germline CDR1 and CDR2: GTSNPN and SVGIG (reference sequence). The CDR3 loop reads CAWSPRLRNTEAFF. The DNA of the CDR3 is TGTGCCTGGAGTCCACGTTTAAGGAACACTGAAGCTTTCTTT.

This clonotype occurred many times. The CDR3 region is CASSLEGRGRQETQYF. CDR3 sequence (DNA): TGTGCCAGCAGCTTAGAGGGCAGGGGGCGTCAAGAGACCCAGTACTTC. The V and J genes are TRBV13 and TRBJ2-5; 8 bases are shared with TRBD1. This CDR3 contains 16 residues. V lost 1 base, J lost 2 bases, and 6 bases stayed unmatched. Germline CDR1 is PRHDT and CDR2 is FYEKMQ (reference sequence).

The rearrangement joins TRBV20-1 to TRBJ1-2, with TRBD1 matching over 8 bases. The ends lost 5 bases at V and 3 bases at J; junction bases unmatched: 5. The CDR3 is 13 amino acids. The germline V gene has CDR1 DFQATT and CDR2 SNEGSKA (reference sequence). DNA for the CDR3: TGCAGTGCTCCGAAACAGGGGGACTATGGCTACACCTTC. Translated, it gives CSAPKQGDYGYTF.

This clonotype was observed many times. The J gene is TRBJ2-1, the V gene TRBV11-2, with TRBD2 matching over 13 bases. The CDR3 has 16 amino acids. V gave up 6 bases and J gave up 0 bases; unmatched junction bases: 2. Germline lookup yields CDR1 SGHAT and CDR2 FQNNGV. The CDR3 nucleotides read TGTGCCAGCAGACGACTAGCGGGGGGCTCCTACAATGAGCAGTTCTTC. This codes for CASRRLAGGSYNEQFF.

The chain recombines TRBV7-9 with TRBJ1-3; D possibly corresponds to TRBD1 (6 bases). With 5 bases removed from V and 1 base from J, the gap between germline ends came to 12 bases. Looked up from germline, CDR1 is SEHNR and CDR2 is FQNEAQ (reference sequence). This CDR3 has 15 residues. The CDR3 sequence is CASSATGFSGNTIYF. The CDR3, as DNA: TGTGCCAGCAGCGCTACAGGGTTTTCTGGAAACACCATATATTTT.

This chain uses TRBV28 with TRBJ2-1; 12 positions agree with TRBD2. Unmatched junction bases numbered 4, after V lost 3 bases and J lost 7 bases. The CDR3 extends over 15 amino acids. The germline CDR1 and CDR2 sequences are MDHEN and SYDVKM. The chain's CDR3 is CASSFRLAGVNEQFF. As DNA, the CDR3 is TGTGCCAGCAGTTTTAGACTAGCGGGAGTGAATGAGCAGTTCTTC.

The table lists this clonotype with a few counts. The genes are TRBV9 and TRBJ1-2; 8 bases align to TRBD1. The germline CDR1 and CDR2 sequences are SGDLS and YYNGEE. The trim removed 4 bases at V and 6 bases at J, leaving 14 bases unmatched. This CDR3 region has 16 residues. This CDR3 reads CASSMRQGNFKHGYTF. The CDR3 nucleotides read TGTGCCAGCAGCATGCGACAGGGGAACTTCAAACATGGCTACACCTTC.

The genes are TRBV3-1 and TRBJ1-3, with 7 bases fitting TRBD1. After removal of 5 bases from V and 4 bases from J, the junction contained 14 bases not matched to a gene. CDR3 length: 17 amino acids. Germline loops: CDR1 LGHDT, CDR2 YNNKEL (reference sequence). The CDR3 DNA reads TGTGCCAGCAGCGGTCTGCGATCCAGACAGGGAGGAAACACCATATATTTT. The encoded protein is CASSGLRSRQGGNTIYF.

There are many counts of this clonotype. The V and J genes are TRBV29-1 and TRBJ2-5; possibly TRBD2 for D (6 bases). The CDR3 runs 15 residues. Trimming stripped 6 bases from V and 2 bases from J, with 19 bases between. Germline V CDR1 and CDR2: SQVTM, ANQGSEA. CDR3 sequence: CSVGPGAKRQETQYF. In DNA, the CDR3 is TGCAGCGTGGGACCGGGAGCCAAGAGACAAGAGACCCAGTACTTC.

This clonotype has a count of ten or more. V usage is TRBV7-6 and J usage is TRBJ2-2, with TRBD2 matching over 10 bases. In germline, CDR1 is SGHVS, CDR2 FNYEAQ. Trimming removed 5 bases from V and 8 bases from J; junction bases left unmatched: 11. This CDR3 is built from 16 residues. CDR3 in amino acids: CASSPLVLAGQGELFF. CDR3 DNA sequence: TGTGCCAGCAGCCCCCTGGTACTAGCGGGACAGGGGGAGCTGTTTTTT.

This clonotype was counted ten times or more. This rearrangement joins TRBV2 to TRBJ2-1, with D tentatively TRBD2 (5 bases). Trimming shortened V by 11 bases and J by 4 bases, and 9 bases separated the two germline ends. The germline CDR1 and CDR2 sequences are SNHLY and FYNNEI. This CDR3 contains 11 residues. This chain's CDR3 is CAGRGYNEQFF. Here the CDR3 DNA reads TGTGCCGGCCGGGGTTACAATGAGCAGTTCTTC.